The present entry profiles one T cell receptor beta chain with its context. Antigen: not known. TCRdb reanalysed the 5' RACE reads using MiXCR and keeps one entry per CDR3 protein. The sample consists of a few hundred thousand distinct CDR3 sequences, roughly 8% of them appearing once. The source of the sample is a study of identical twins. Whole-study findings and limits: Out-of-frame alpha sequences shared by twins showed excess low generation probability.

Per the germline V gene, CDR1 is SGHAT and CDR2 is FQDESV (reference sequence). V was pared by 1 base and J by 0 bases, with 16 bases between. This CDR3 comprises 19 residues. The same specimen was also included in a second study, on yellow fever vaccine responses in identical twins.

This chain connects TRBV11-1 to TRBJ2-6; D call uncertain. This receptor was taken from a woman aged 18-30 years in good health. The material sequenced was CD8+ T cells sorted from blood. The CDR3 is CASSLVETEFSSGANVLTF. CDR3 nucleotides: TGTGCCAGCAGCTTAGTTGAAACAGAGTTTAGCTCTGGGGCCAACGTCCTGACTTTC.